This passage covers 8 T cell receptor beta chains from one sample sequenced in a study of control samples from healthy donors and cancer patients (dated by TCRdb to 2018 to 2020). Library prep was done by the immunoSEQ multiplex PCR assay. The source is immuneACCESS, and TCRdb retained only in-frame sequences with V and J called. Part of the clones is not carried over; for the studies checked, unresolved V genes explain less than half of this, and the remainder is unexplained. In all, the sample holds around 80,000 clones, and around 92% of those were seen once. The top ten clonotypes cover roughly 18% of the sample. Sequencing input: blood. The receptors originated from a man aged 45-65 years in good health.

The rearrangement uses TRBV7-2 and TRBJ1-2, with D possibly TRBD1 on 6 matching bases. The germline V gene has CDR1 SGHTA and CDR2 FQGNSA. V dropped 5 bases and J dropped 4 bases, with 11 bases sitting between them. This CDR3 is 13 amino acids long. The CDR3 nucleotides are TGTGCCAGCAGCGAGGGGGGATCCTATGGCTACACCTTC. Amino acids: CASSEGGSYGYTF.

J is TRBJ1-1 and V is TRBV15, with D tentatively TRBD1 (5 bases). CDR1 is LNHNV and CDR2 is YYDKDF in the germline V gene (reference sequence). The CDR3 totals 14 residues. The V and J ends lost 4 bases and 1 base respectively, with 10 bases between them. The CDR3 bases are TGTGCCACCAGCACCCACGGGGGGAACACTGAAGCTTTCTTT. It codes for CATSTHGGNTEAFF.

This sequence joins TRBV11-2 and TRBJ2-3, with D unclear. The CDR3 is 11 residues long. V lost 2 bases and J lost 3, with 0 bases in between. Germline CDR1 SGHAT, CDR2 FQNNGV. CDR3 amino acids: CASSLTDTQYF. In DNA, the CDR3 is TGTGCCAGCAGCTTAACAGATACGCAGTATTTT.

This chain links TRBV7-9 with TRBJ1-2; tentatively, D is TRBD1 (5 bases). Per the germline V gene, CDR1 is SEHNR and CDR2 is FQNEAQ (reference sequence). The CDR3 is 13 residues long. With 3 bases removed from V and 6 bases from J, the gap between germline ends came to 11 bases. CDR3 region: CASSLGTVDGYTF. Written as DNA, the CDR3 is TGTGCCAGCAGCTTGGGGACGGTCGATGGCTACACCTTC. The full variable domain, with the rest looked up from reference TRBV7-9 and TRBJ1-2, is DTGVSQNPRHKITKRGQNVTFRCDPISEHNRLYWYRQTLGQGPEFLTYFQNEAQLEKSRLLSDRFSAERPKGSFSTLEIQRTEQGDSAMYLCASSLGTVDGYTFGSGTRLTVV.

The gene calls are TRBV5-6 and TRBJ1-4; 7 bases map to TRBD1. V trimming: 4 bases; J trimming: 10 bases; junction bases outside the gene matches: 7. CDR1 and CDR2 (germline): SGHDT, YYEEEE. This CDR3 region has 13 residues. CDR3 bases: TGTGCCAGCAGCATATACAGGGGCGGAAAACTGTTTTTT. Protein product: CASSIYRGGKLFF.

This clone has just one count. V gene TRBV19 combines with J gene TRBJ2-3; 10 positions agree with TRBD1. V shed 5 bases and J 4 bases; nucleotides not matched to a gene: 6. This CDR3 comprises 15 residues. In germline, CDR1 is LNHDA, CDR2 SQIVND (reference sequence). The DNA of the CDR3 is TGTGCCAGTAGTCTGGGACAGGGGAGTGCAGATACGCAGTATTTT. It is translated as CASSLGQGSADTQYF.

The rearrangement joins TRBV14 to TRBJ1-5; possibly TRBD1 for D (6 bases). CDR3 size: 14 residues. V was clipped by 8 bases and J by 5 bases, with 16 bases between them. Germline V gene lookup returns CDR1 SGHDN and CDR2 FVKESK. The CDR3 DNA is TGTGCCAGCTCGGAACAGGGTCGGGATCAGCCCCAGCATTTT. Residues: CASSEQGRDQPQHF.

This clone turned up a few times. The genes are TRBV30 and TRBJ1-1; D remains unclear. The germline CDR1 and CDR2 sequences are GTSNPN and SVGIG (reference sequence). This CDR3 is 13 amino acids long. V gave up 3 bases and J gave up 4 bases, with 12 bases separating them. The CDR3 DNA reads TGTGCCTGGAGAATAGGGTATAGCACTGAAGCTTTCTTT. Its translation is CAWRIGYSTEAFF.